This T cell receptor (beta chain) is from a study of cytomegalovirus exposure and HLA in healthy donors. Study information: From donors who were HLA-typed, an early data release held about 85 million unique TCRs. Notes on the study in general: There were over 150 TCR beta chains listed as cytomegalovirus-associated. Solely CMV serostatus was available to characterize immune exposure. Most TCR beta V segments were productive about 87% or about 30% of the time in an earlier analysis.

To note about this clone: Antigen: not known.

The PCR was carried out with 60 Vbeta primers and 13 Jbeta primers. Method: immunoSEQ multiplex PCR; TCRdb's copy keeps in-frame clones and lacks some. The data contain 90,000 to 120,000 clones, roughly 72% of them singletons. Germline V gene lookup returns CDR1 LGHNA and CDR2 YNFKEQ. The CDR3 has 15 residues. V was pared by 4 bases and J by 1 base, with 10 bases between. The receptor was isolated from a woman aged 18-35 years in good health and CMV-seropositive. Sequenced sample: PBMCs. This rearrangement joins TRBV4-2 to TRBJ2-2, with D perhaps matching TRBD1 (5 bases). DNA of the CDR3: TGTGCCAGCAGCCCCCTAGACAGGAACACCGGGGAGCTGTTTTTT. Protein sequence: CASSPLDRNTGELFF.